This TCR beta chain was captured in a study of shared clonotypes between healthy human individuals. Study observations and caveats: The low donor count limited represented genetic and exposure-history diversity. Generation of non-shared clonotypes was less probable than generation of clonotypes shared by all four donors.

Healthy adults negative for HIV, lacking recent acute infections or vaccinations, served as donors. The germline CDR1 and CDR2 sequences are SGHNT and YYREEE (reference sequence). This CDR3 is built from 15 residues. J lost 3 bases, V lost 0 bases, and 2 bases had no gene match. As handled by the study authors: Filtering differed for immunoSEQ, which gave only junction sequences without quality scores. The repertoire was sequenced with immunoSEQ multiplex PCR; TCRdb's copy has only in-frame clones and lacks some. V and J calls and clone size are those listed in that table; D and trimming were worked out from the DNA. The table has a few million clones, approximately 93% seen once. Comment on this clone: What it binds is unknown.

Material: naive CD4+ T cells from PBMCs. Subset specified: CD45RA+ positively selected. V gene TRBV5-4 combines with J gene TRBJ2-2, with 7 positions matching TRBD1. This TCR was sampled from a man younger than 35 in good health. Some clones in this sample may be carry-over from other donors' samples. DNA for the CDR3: TGTGCCAGCAGCTTGGTGGGACAGTACACCGGGGAGCTGTTTTTT. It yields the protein CASSLVGQYTGELFF.